Reported below is one TCR beta chain. The data stem from a study of cytomegalovirus exposure and HLA in healthy donors. Profiling relied on immunoSEQ multiplex PCR, and the TCRdb table lists in-frame clones only, not all of them. In the table there are some 170,000 clones, approximately 87% of which are singletons. Germline assignment: CDR1 MNHNY and CDR2 SVGAGI (reference sequence). This CDR3 contains 16 residues. V shed 6 bases, J shed 4 bases, and the junction held 5 bases outside the gene matches. This chain uses TRBV6-6 with TRBJ2-2; 13 bases are a match to TRBD2. Specimen: PBMCs. The receptor's source is a woman aged 25 to 39 in good health and CMV-seronegative. The CDR3 DNA sequence: TGTGCCAGCAGACTAGCGGGGGGGCGAGGCACCGGGGAGCTGTTTTTT. It translates to CASRLAGGRGTGELFF.